This TCR beta chain was obtained from a study of T cell responses to AZD1222 COVID-19 vaccine. Whole-study findings and limits: At study baseline, merely six AZD1222 recipients were seropositive. In a largely white British group with more females than males, clonal diversity was possibly underestimated. Reportedly, nearly half of unique spike TCRs recognized epitopes outside B.1.351/B.1.1.7 mutations.

V was shortened by 0 bases and J by 5 bases, with 14 bases between the two germline ends. The CDR3 runs 15 residues. Germline loops: CDR1 SGHRS, CDR2 YFSETQ. A note on this clone: Its cognate antigen is unknown.

Clones were read by immunoSEQ multiplex PCR, and TCRdb kept only the in-frame ones, dropping some. This repertoire shows more than 95,000 clones, 86% found once; its top ten account for approximately 3%. This chain connects TRBV5-1 to TRBJ1-2; D is perhaps TRBD1 (5 bases). The sequencing here drew on peripheral blood, taken 28 days after the second dose of the MenACWY control vaccine. The sequence came from an adult who received the MenACWY meningococcal vaccine as a control. In DNA, the CDR3 is TGCGCCAGCAGCTTGGAACAGCTAGAGGGGTATGGCTACACCTTC. Encoded protein: CASSLEQLEGYGYTF. Based on the CDR3 plus reference TRBV5-1 and TRBJ1-2, the full variable domain is KAGVTQTPRYLIKTRGQQVTLSCSPISGHRSVSWYQQTPGQGLQFLFEYFSETQRNKGNFPGRFSGRQFSNSRSEMNVSTLELGDSALYLCASSLEQLEGYGYTFGSGTRLTVV.